This T cell receptor beta chain was obtained from a study of CD8+CD57+ T cells in acquired aplastic anemia. Genomic DNA constituted the template upon which TCR beta VDJ and CDR3 profiling was performed. TCRdb analysed the reads with MiXCR anew, one entry per CDR3 protein. The table lists 95,000 to 150,000 distinct CDR3 sequences, under 60% of them singletons. Patients who underwent sequencing had shown CD8+CD57+ cell expansion by flow cytometry. V gave up 0 bases and J gave up 1 base, with 9 bases separating them. The CDR3 loop spans 15 amino acids. Germline V gene sequence: CDR1 ENHRY, CDR2 SYGVKD. The chain uses TRBV10-3 and TRBJ1-2; D is possibly TRBD1 (6 bases). Sequencing was performed on sorted CD4+, CD8+, or CD8+CD57+ T cells (not recorded which) from PBMCs. This receptor was obtained from a human donor with aplastic anemia. The CDR3 spells CAISESQGYNYGYTF. The DNA of the CDR3 is TGTGCCATCAGTGAGTCGCAGGGGTATAACTATGGCTACACCTTC.